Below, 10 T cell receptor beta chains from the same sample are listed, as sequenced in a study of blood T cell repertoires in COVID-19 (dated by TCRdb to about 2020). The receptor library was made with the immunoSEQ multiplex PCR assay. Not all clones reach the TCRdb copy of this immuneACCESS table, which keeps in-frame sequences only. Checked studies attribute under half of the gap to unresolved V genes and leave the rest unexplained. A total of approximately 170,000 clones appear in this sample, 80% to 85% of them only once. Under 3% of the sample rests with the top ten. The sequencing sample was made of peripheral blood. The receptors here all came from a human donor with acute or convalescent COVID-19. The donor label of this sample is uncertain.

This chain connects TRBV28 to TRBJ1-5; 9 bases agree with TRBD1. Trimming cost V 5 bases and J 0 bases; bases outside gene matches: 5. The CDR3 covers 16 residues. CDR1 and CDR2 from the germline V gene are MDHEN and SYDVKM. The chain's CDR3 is CASSALQGASNQPQHF. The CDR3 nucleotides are TGTGCCAGCAGTGCCCTACAGGGGGCTAGCAATCAGCCCCAGCATTTT.

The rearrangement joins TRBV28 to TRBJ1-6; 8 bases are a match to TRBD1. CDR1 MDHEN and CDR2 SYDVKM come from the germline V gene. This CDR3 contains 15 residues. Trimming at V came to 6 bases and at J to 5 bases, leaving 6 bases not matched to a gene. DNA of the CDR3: TGTGCCAGCAGACCGACAGGGGAAAATAATTCACCCCTCCACTTT. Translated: CASRPTGENNSPLHF.

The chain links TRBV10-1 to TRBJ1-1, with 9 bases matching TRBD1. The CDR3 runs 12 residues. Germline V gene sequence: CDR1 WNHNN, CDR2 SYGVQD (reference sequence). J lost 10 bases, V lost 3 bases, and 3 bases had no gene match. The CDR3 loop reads CASSDPGQGAFF. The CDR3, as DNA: TGCGCCAGCAGTGACCCGGGACAGGGAGCTTTCTTT.

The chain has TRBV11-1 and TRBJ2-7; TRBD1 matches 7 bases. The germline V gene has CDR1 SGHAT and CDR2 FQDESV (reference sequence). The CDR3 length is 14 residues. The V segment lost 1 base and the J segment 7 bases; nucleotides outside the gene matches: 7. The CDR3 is CASSLESTGSEQYF. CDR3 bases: TGTGCCAGCAGCTTAGAATCGACAGGGTCGGAGCAGTACTTC.

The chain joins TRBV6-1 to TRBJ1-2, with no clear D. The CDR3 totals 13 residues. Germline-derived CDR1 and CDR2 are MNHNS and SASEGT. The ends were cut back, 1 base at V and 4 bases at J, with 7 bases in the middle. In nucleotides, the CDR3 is TGTGCCAGCAGTGAAGGGAGCAGCTATGGCTACACCTTC. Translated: CASSEGSSYGYTF.

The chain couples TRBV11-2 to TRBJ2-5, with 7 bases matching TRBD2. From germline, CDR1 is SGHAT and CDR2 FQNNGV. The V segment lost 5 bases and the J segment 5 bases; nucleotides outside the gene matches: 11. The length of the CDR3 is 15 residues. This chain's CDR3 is CASSLTGTKGETQYF. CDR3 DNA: TGTGCCAGCAGCCTCACGGGGACTAAGGGGGAGACCCAGTACTTC.

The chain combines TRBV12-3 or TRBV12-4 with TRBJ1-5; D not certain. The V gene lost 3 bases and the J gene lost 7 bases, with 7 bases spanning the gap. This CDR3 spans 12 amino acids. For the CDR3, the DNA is TGTGCCAGCAGTTTTGGAGGCCAGCCCCAGCATTTT. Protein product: CASSFGGQPQHF.

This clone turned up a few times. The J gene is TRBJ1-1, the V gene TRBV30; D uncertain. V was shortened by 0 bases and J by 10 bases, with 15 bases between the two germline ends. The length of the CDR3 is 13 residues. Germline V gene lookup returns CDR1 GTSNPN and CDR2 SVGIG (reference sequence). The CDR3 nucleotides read TGTGCCTGGAGTGTAAAGGACTTTGAGGGAGCTTTCTTT. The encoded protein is CAWSVKDFEGAFF.

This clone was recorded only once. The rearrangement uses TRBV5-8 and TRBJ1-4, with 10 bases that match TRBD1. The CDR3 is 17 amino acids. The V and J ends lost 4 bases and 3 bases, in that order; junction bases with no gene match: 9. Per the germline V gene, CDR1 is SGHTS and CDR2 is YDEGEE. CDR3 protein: CASSQRTGGNPNEKLFF. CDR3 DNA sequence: TGTGCCAGCAGCCAGAGGACAGGGGGGAACCCTAATGAAAAACTGTTTTTT.

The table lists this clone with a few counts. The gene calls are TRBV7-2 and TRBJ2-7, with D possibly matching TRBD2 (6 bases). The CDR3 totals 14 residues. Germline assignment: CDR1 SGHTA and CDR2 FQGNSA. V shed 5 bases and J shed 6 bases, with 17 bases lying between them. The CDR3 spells CASSPRFAGLEQYF. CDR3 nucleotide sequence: TGTGCCAGCAGCCCCCGTTTCGCGGGACTCGAGCAGTACTTC. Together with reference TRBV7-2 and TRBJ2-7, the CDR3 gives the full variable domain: GAGVSQSPSNKVTEKGKDVELRCDPISGHTALYWYRQSLGQGLEFLIYFQGNSAPDKSGLPSDRFSAERTGGSVSTLTIQRTQQEDSAVYLCASSPRFAGLEQYFGPGTRLTVT.